A selection of T cell receptor beta chains follows, all from one sample in a study of shared clonotypes between healthy human individuals. Sequencing was performed with immunoSEQ multiplex PCR; in TCRdb, only in-frame clones are kept and a portion is missing. The table records some 790,000 clones, over 60% of them present only once. Sample: memory CD4+ T cells sorted from blood. The receptors stem from a young woman in good health. CDR3s include the opening cysteine and the closing phenylalanine or tryptophan. Each record gives: CDR3 DNA, CDR3 protein, V gene, clone size, D gene, J gene. A D gene is named only where the DNA matches it firmly. Size values are once, few and many counts, or a class for expanded clones, and some rows have none.

CDR3nt: TGTGCCACCAGCAGACTTGACGTTACTAGCACAGATACGCAGTATTTT; CDR3aa: CATSRLDVTSTDTQYF; v_gene: TRBV15; abundance: NA; d_gene: NA; j_gene: TRBJ2-3
CDR3nt: TGTGCCAGCAGCCCTACAGGGTTTAACTATGGCTACACCTTC; CDR3aa: CASSPTGFNYGYTF; v_gene: TRBV5-8; abundance: NA; d_gene: NA; j_gene: TRBJ1-2
CDR3nt: TGTGCCAGCAGATTTACTAGCGGGAGTAGGAATGAGCAGTTCTTC; CDR3aa: CASRFTSGSRNEQFF; v_gene: TRBV6-1; abundance: NA; d_gene: TRBD2; j_gene: TRBJ2-1
CDR3nt: TGTGCCTGGAGTGACCTCGCCGGACTAGCGGGAGTTCCCCACGAGCAGTACTTC; CDR3aa: CAWSDLAGLAGVPHEQYF; v_gene: TRBV30; abundance: NA; d_gene: TRBD2; j_gene: TRBJ2-7
CDR3nt: TGTGCCAGCAGACTCTTGACTAGCCATACCAACTACGAGCAGTACTTC; CDR3aa: CASRLLTSHTNYEQYF; v_gene: TRBV7-6; abundance: NA; d_gene: TRBD2; j_gene: TRBJ2-7
CDR3nt: TGCGCCAGCAGCCGAGGGACAGCCGGGGCCAACGTCCTGACTTTC; CDR3aa: CASSRGTAGANVLTF; v_gene: TRBV5-1; abundance: NA; d_gene: TRBD1; j_gene: TRBJ2-6
CDR3nt: TGTGCCAGCAGCTTAAAGAGCGGGAAGGCAGATACGCAGTATTTT; CDR3aa: CASSLKSGKADTQYF; v_gene: TRBV7-2; abundance: NA; d_gene: TRBD2; j_gene: TRBJ2-3
CDR3nt: TGTGCCAGTAACGGTAGGGGGAGTATCAATGAGCAGTTCTTC; CDR3aa: CASNGRGSINEQFF; v_gene: TRBV19; abundance: NA; d_gene: NA; j_gene: TRBJ2-1
CDR3nt: TGTGCCAGCAGTGCCCCAGGGGGCCTCGAGCAGTACTTC; CDR3aa: CASSAPGGLEQYF; v_gene: TRBV6-5; abundance: few; d_gene: TRBD1; j_gene: TRBJ2-7
CDR3nt: TGCGCCAGCAGTGCTCAAAAGGGGTACAATGAGCAGTTCTTC; CDR3aa: CASSAQKGYNEQFF; v_gene: TRBV10-1; abundance: NA; d_gene: NA; j_gene: TRBJ2-1
CDR3nt: TGTGCCAGCAGTTTAATGGAGAGGACAGGGAGGGCGACCTTC; CDR3aa: CASSLMERTGRATF; v_gene: TRBV28; abundance: many; d_gene: TRBD1; j_gene: TRBJ1-2
CDR3nt: TGCGCCTGCCGCGGGGGCGATAACATCGGGAATGAGCAGTTCTTC; CDR3aa: CACRGGDNIGNEQFF; v_gene: TRBV5-1; abundance: once; d_gene: NA; j_gene: TRBJ2-1
CDR3nt: TGTGCCAGCAGCTTAGTATCCGCAGGGAGCACTGAAGCTTTCTTT; CDR3aa: CASSLVSAGSTEAFF; v_gene: TRBV7-2; abundance: NA; d_gene: NA; j_gene: TRBJ1-1
CDR3nt: TGCGCCAGCAGCCCAGCTAGCGGGGCCTACAATGAGCAGTTCTTC; CDR3aa: CASSPASGAYNEQFF; v_gene: TRBV5-1; abundance: few; d_gene: TRBD2; j_gene: TRBJ2-1
CDR3nt: TGCGCCAGCAGCGAAACCAGGGGAGTAGCGGGACGAGAGACCCAGTACTTC; CDR3aa: CASSETRGVAGRETQYF; v_gene: TRBV4-1; abundance: NA; d_gene: TRBD2; j_gene: TRBJ2-5
CDR3nt: TGCGCCAGCAGCTTCAGGGGGCGGCAAGAGACCCAGTACTTC; CDR3aa: CASSFRGRQETQYF; v_gene: TRBV5-1; abundance: NA; d_gene: TRBD1; j_gene: TRBJ2-5
CDR3nt: TGTGCCAGCAGTGCCCGACAGGGTTCCTACGAGCAGTACTTC; CDR3aa: CASSARQGSYEQYF; v_gene: TRBV27; abundance: few; d_gene: TRBD1; j_gene: TRBJ2-7
CDR3nt: TGTGCCAGCAGTGGTAGGGGACAGCTACCCTATGGCTACACCTTC; CDR3aa: CASSGRGQLPYGYTF; v_gene: TRBV28; abundance: NA; d_gene: TRBD1; j_gene: TRBJ1-2
CDR3nt: TGTGCCAGCAAACGACGATCGGCGGGGGACAATGAGCAGTTCTTC; CDR3aa: CASKRRSAGDNEQFF; v_gene: TRBV6-6; abundance: NA; d_gene: TRBD2; j_gene: TRBJ2-1
CDR3nt: TGTGCCTGGAGTGTAATGGGGGTTACTGAAGCTTTCTTT; CDR3aa: CAWSVMGVTEAFF; v_gene: TRBV30; abundance: NA; d_gene: NA; j_gene: TRBJ1-1
CDR3nt: TGTGCCAGTCCCCCTCCGGGGGGGACCAGAGGAGCTTTCTTT; CDR3aa: CASPPPGGTRGAFF; v_gene: TRBV19; abundance: NA; d_gene: NA; j_gene: TRBJ1-1
CDR3nt: TGTGCCAGCAGTTACTCTGGTAGCGGGAGAGCCGGGGAGCTGTTTTTT; CDR3aa: CASSYSGSGRAGELFF; v_gene: TRBV6-6; abundance: NA; d_gene: TRBD2; j_gene: TRBJ2-2
CDR3nt: TGTGCCAGCAGCTTAGGTCGGTCATCTAGCACAGATACGCAGTATTTT; CDR3aa: CASSLGRSSSTDTQYF; v_gene: TRBV11-3; abundance: once; d_gene: NA; j_gene: TRBJ2-3
CDR3nt: TGTGCCAGCAGCGTAACAGGGAACACTGAAGCTTTCTTT; CDR3aa: CASSVTGNTEAFF; v_gene: TRBV9; abundance: NA; d_gene: NA; j_gene: TRBJ1-1
CDR3nt: TGCGCCAGCAGCTCCGGGACAGGGACCTACGAGCAGTACTTC; CDR3aa: CASSSGTGTYEQYF; v_gene: TRBV5-1; abundance: NA; d_gene: TRBD1; j_gene: TRBJ2-7
CDR3nt: TGTGCCAGCAGCTGGGGCAGAGACTCTGAAGCTTTCTTT; CDR3aa: CASSWGRDSEAFF; v_gene: TRBV5-4; abundance: many; d_gene: NA; j_gene: TRBJ1-1
CDR3nt: TGCGCCAGCAGCTTGGAACCGGGACAGGGGTCAGATACGCAGTATTTT; CDR3aa: CASSLEPGQGSDTQYF; v_gene: TRBV5-1; abundance: NA; d_gene: TRBD1; j_gene: TRBJ2-3
CDR3nt: TGTGCCAGTAGTCCGACCGGGACGGTAAACACTGAAGCTTTCTTT; CDR3aa: CASSPTGTVNTEAFF; v_gene: TRBV19; abundance: many; d_gene: NA; j_gene: TRBJ1-1
CDR3nt: TGTGCCAGCAGTTTCCCCAGCGGGGCCTACGAGCAGTACTTC; CDR3aa: CASSFPSGAYEQYF; v_gene: TRBV28; abundance: NA; d_gene: TRBD2; j_gene: TRBJ2-7
CDR3nt: TGTGCCAGCAGTTACTCGATGTCTGGGTACACCGGGGAGCTGTTTTTT; CDR3aa: CASSYSMSGYTGELFF; v_gene: TRBV6-5; abundance: few; d_gene: NA; j_gene: TRBJ2-2
CDR3nt: TGTGCCAGCAGTTCAAGGGGTCAGCGAGCAACCGGTGGCTACACCTTC; CDR3aa: CASSSRGQRATGGYTF; v_gene: TRBV27; abundance: few; d_gene: NA; j_gene: TRBJ1-2
CDR3nt: TGTGCCACGAGGGCTAGCGGGAGGGCCGAGGACGAGCAGTACTTC; CDR3aa: CATRASGRAEDEQYF; v_gene: TRBV21-1; abundance: NA; d_gene: NA; j_gene: TRBJ2-7
CDR3nt: TGTGCCAGCAGCTGGAGGGGACAGGAGGTCACCCAGTACTTC; CDR3aa: CASSWRGQEVTQYF; v_gene: TRBV13; abundance: NA; d_gene: TRBD1; j_gene: TRBJ2-5
CDR3nt: TGCGCCAGCAGCCGGGCGGGGTCAGATACGCAGTATTTT; CDR3aa: CASSRAGSDTQYF; v_gene: TRBV5-1; abundance: once; d_gene: NA; j_gene: TRBJ2-3
CDR3nt: TGTGCCACCAGCAGAGATCGGGGGTACGAGCAGTACTTC; CDR3aa: CATSRDRGYEQYF; v_gene: TRBV15; abundance: NA; d_gene: NA; j_gene: TRBJ2-7
CDR3nt: TGCGCCAGCAGCGCGACAGGGGGCGCCGGCTACACCTTC; CDR3aa: CASSATGGAGYTF; v_gene: TRBV5-1; abundance: NA; d_gene: TRBD1; j_gene: TRBJ1-2
CDR3nt: TGTGCCAGCAGTTACCGCAATGAGCAGTTCTTC; CDR3aa: CASSYRNEQFF; v_gene: TRBV27; abundance: NA; d_gene: NA; j_gene: TRBJ2-1
CDR3nt: TGTGCCAGCAGCTTAGGGTCAGCGGGAGTTAAGCAGTTCTTC; CDR3aa: CASSLGSAGVKQFF; v_gene: TRBV7-2; abundance: NA; d_gene: TRBD2; j_gene: TRBJ2-1
CDR3nt: TGTGCCAGCAGCTTTGACGGCGCTTTTGACAATGAGCAGTTCTTC; CDR3aa: CASSFDGAFDNEQFF; v_gene: TRBV11-3; abundance: NA; d_gene: NA; j_gene: TRBJ2-1
CDR3nt: TGTGCCAGTAGTAATAGCGGGAGCAAAGAGACCCAGTACTTC; CDR3aa: CASSNSGSKETQYF; v_gene: TRBV19; abundance: NA; d_gene: TRBD2; j_gene: TRBJ2-5
CDR3nt: TGTGCCAGCATCTACCGAGGCGGCAGGGCGGGCAATGAGCAGTTCTTC; CDR3aa: CASIYRGGRAGNEQFF; v_gene: TRBV28; abundance: NA; d_gene: NA; j_gene: TRBJ2-1
CDR3nt: TGTGCCAGCAGCCAGATCTTATCCCCTGGATACGAGCAGTACTTC; CDR3aa: CASSQILSPGYEQYF; v_gene: TRBV2; abundance: NA; d_gene: NA; j_gene: TRBJ2-7
CDR3nt: TGTGCCAGTGGGGGACACAGCTCCTACGAGCAGTACTTC; CDR3aa: CASGGHSSYEQYF; v_gene: TRBV25-1; abundance: many; d_gene: NA; j_gene: TRBJ2-7
CDR3nt: TGCGCCAGCAACGGGGGCCCGGCCAAGAGGACTGAAGCTTTCTTT; CDR3aa: CASNGGPAKRTEAFF; v_gene: TRBV5-1; abundance: NA; d_gene: NA; j_gene: TRBJ1-1
CDR3nt: TGTGCCAGCAGCTCGGAGTTGAACACTGAAGCTTTCTTT; CDR3aa: CASSSELNTEAFF; v_gene: TRBV5-4; abundance: NA; d_gene: NA; j_gene: TRBJ1-1
CDR3nt: TGTGCCAGCAGTATCTCCGGGACGGAAGAGACCCAGTACTTC; CDR3aa: CASSISGTEETQYF; v_gene: TRBV6-1; abundance: NA; d_gene: NA; j_gene: TRBJ2-5
CDR3nt: TGTGCCAGCAGCCTCGGGACAAACCTCTACAATGAGCAGTTCTTC; CDR3aa: CASSLGTNLYNEQFF; v_gene: TRBV7-2; abundance: NA; d_gene: NA; j_gene: TRBJ2-1
CDR3nt: TGTGCCAGCAGCTTAGGGACTAGCGTGACCGGGGAGCTGTTTTTT; CDR3aa: CASSLGTSVTGELFF; v_gene: TRBV11-2; abundance: many; d_gene: TRBD2; j_gene: TRBJ2-2
CDR3nt: TGTGCCAGCAGTTCCCCCAAAATCCGACTAGCGAACGAGCAGTACTTC; CDR3aa: CASSSPKIRLANEQYF; v_gene: TRBV28; abundance: NA; d_gene: TRBD2; j_gene: TRBJ2-7
CDR3nt: TGTGCCAGCAGTCGACCCCAAGAGACCCAGTACTTC; CDR3aa: CASSRPQETQYF; v_gene: TRBV27; abundance: NA; d_gene: NA; j_gene: TRBJ2-5
CDR3nt: TGTGCCAGCACCCTGGGACAGGGGGATCAGCCCCAGCATTTT; CDR3aa: CASTLGQGDQPQHF; v_gene: TRBV28; abundance: once; d_gene: TRBD1; j_gene: TRBJ1-5
CDR3nt: TGTGCCAGCAGCCAAGATTGGCCCACAAACACTGAAGCTTTCTTT; CDR3aa: CASSQDWPTNTEAFF; v_gene: TRBV5-8; abundance: once; d_gene: NA; j_gene: TRBJ1-1
CDR3nt: TGTGCCAGCAGCCCGGGGACTAGCGGGACATACAATGAGCAGTTCTTC; CDR3aa: CASSPGTSGTYNEQFF; v_gene: TRBV5-4; abundance: NA; d_gene: TRBD2; j_gene: TRBJ2-1
CDR3nt: TGCGCCAGCAGTAAGGGAGACAGGGACTACAATGAGCAGTTCTTC; CDR3aa: CASSKGDRDYNEQFF; v_gene: TRBV5-1; abundance: NA; d_gene: TRBD1; j_gene: TRBJ2-1
CDR3nt: TGTGCCAGCAGCTTAGGAGCTAGCGTGACAGGGGGTCAAGAGACCCAGTACTTC; CDR3aa: CASSLGASVTGGQETQYF; v_gene: TRBV11-2; abundance: NA; d_gene: TRBD1; j_gene: TRBJ2-5
CDR3nt: TGTGCCAGCTCACCACCGGCGGGCACCTTCTCTGGAAACACCATATATTTT; CDR3aa: CASSPPAGTFSGNTIYF; v_gene: TRBV18; abundance: NA; d_gene: NA; j_gene: TRBJ1-3
CDR3nt: TGTGCCAGTAGCACGACGGAGAGCCTCGGAAACACCATATATTTT; CDR3aa: CASSTTESLGNTIYF; v_gene: TRBV19; abundance: NA; d_gene: NA; j_gene: TRBJ1-3
CDR3nt: TGTGCCAGCAGCGGCAATCCCGGACGACAGGGAATAAGTGAAAAACTGTTTTTT; CDR3aa: CASSGNPGRQGISEKLFF; v_gene: TRBV28; abundance: NA; d_gene: TRBD1; j_gene: TRBJ1-4
CDR3nt: TGTGCCAGCAGTTACGCCCCCCAAGAGACCCAGTACTTC; CDR3aa: CASSYAPQETQYF; v_gene: TRBV27; abundance: NA; d_gene: NA; j_gene: TRBJ2-5